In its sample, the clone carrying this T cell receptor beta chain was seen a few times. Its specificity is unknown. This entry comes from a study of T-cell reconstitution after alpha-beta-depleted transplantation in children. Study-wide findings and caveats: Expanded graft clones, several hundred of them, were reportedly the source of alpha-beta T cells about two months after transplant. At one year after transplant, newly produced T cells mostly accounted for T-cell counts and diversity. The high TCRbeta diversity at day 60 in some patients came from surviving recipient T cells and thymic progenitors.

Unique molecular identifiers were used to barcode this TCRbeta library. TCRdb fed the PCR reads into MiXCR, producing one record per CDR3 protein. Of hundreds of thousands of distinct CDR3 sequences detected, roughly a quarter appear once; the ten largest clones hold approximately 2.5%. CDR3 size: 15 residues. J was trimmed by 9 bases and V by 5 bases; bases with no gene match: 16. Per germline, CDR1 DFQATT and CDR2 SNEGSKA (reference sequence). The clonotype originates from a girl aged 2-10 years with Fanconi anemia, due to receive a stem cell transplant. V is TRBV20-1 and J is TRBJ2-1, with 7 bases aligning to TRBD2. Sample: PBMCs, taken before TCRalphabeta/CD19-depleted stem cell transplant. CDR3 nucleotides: TGCAGTGCTCCGACCTTTGGCGGGAGAGGAAGTGAGCAGTTCTTC. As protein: CSAPTFGGRGSEQFF.